The present TCR beta chain was sequenced within a study of cytomegalovirus exposure and HLA in healthy donors. To note about this clone: Its antigen is still unknown.

The germline V gene has CDR1 MNHEY and CDR2 SMNVEV (reference sequence). Trimming removed 3 bases at V and 2 bases at J, with 8 bases between. The CDR3 covers 13 residues. Study-level findings and limits: In an earlier analysis, productive rearrangement rates for most beta V segments clustered near 87% or 30%. Immune exposure information available was restricted to CMV serostatus. Cytomegalovirus status was reportedly diagnosed by the classifier with high sensitivity and specificity. Analysis performed later showed TCR beta chains linked to HLA being more clonally expanded than equally common others.

The PCR used 60 Vbeta and 13 Jbeta primers. Generated by immunoSEQ multiplex PCR, the TCRdb table keeps only in-frame clones and is missing some. The sample includes around 130,000 clones, around 81% of them seen just once. The sequence was obtained from a man between 18 and 29 years old in good health and CMV-seronegative. The sequenced sample consisted of PBMCs. This chain connects TRBV27 to TRBJ2-7, with a tentative D call TRBD1 (5 bases). DNA for the CDR3: TGTGCCAGCAGTTTTGGGGCCCCCTACGAGCAGTACTTC. This gives the protein CASSFGAPYEQYF.